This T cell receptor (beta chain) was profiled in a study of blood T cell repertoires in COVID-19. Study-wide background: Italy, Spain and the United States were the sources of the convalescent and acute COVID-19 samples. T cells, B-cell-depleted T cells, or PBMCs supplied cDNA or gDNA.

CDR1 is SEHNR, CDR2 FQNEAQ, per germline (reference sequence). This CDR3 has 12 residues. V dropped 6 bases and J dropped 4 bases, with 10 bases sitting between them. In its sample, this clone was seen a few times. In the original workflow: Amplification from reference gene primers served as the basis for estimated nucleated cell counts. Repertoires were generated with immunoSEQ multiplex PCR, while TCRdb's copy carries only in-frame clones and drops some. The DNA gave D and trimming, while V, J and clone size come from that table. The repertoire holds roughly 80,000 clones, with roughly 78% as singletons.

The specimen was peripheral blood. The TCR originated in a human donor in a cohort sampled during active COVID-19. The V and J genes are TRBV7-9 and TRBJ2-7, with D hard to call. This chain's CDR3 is CASSLSGYEQYF. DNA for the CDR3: TGTGCCAGCAGTCTCTCCGGGTACGAGCAGTACTTC. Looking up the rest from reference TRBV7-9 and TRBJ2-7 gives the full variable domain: DTGVSQNPRHKITKRGQNVTFRCDPISEHNRLYWYRQTLGQGPEFLTYFQNEAQLEKSRLLSDRFSAERPKGSFSTLEIQRTEQGDSAMYLCASSLSGYEQYFGPGTRLTVT.